One sample yielded the 18 T cell receptor beta chains listed below, sequenced in a study of neoadjuvant nivolumab and ipilimumab in lung cancer. Sequencing used immunoSEQ multiplex PCR; TCRdb keeps in-frame clones, though not all of them. The sample includes roughly 30,000 clones, about nine tenths seen only once; the top ten take approximately 4.6%. Specimen: peripheral blood, collected after neoadjuvant nivolumab, alone or with ipilimumab, at or shortly before surgery. The receptors were sampled from an adult with non-small cell lung cancer.

The chain links TRBV28 to TRBJ1-2, with 7 bases lining up with TRBD1. This CDR3 spans 12 amino acids. Germline assignment: CDR1 MDHEN and CDR2 SYDVKM. The trim removed 6 bases at V and 8 bases at J, leaving 6 bases unmatched. The DNA for the CDR3 is TGTGCCAGCAGCGACAGGGTCGAGGGCTACACCTTC. Its protein is CASSDRVEGYTF.

This chain links TRBV5-1 with TRBJ2-2; weak D call: TRBD1 (6 bases). The CDR3 is 13 residues long. V lost 6 bases and J lost 0, with 6 bases in between. The germline V gene encodes CDR1 SGHRS and CDR2 YFSETQ. In DNA form, the CDR3 reads TGCGCCAGCAACAGGGCGAACACCGGGGAGCTGTTTTTT. Protein product: CASNRANTGELFF.

This chain uses TRBV5-1 with TRBJ1-2; D is undetermined. CDR3 length: 13 amino acids. The V and J ends lost 0 bases and 2 bases respectively, with 5 bases between them. CDR1 is SGHRS, CDR2 YFSETQ, per germline. CDR3 nucleotide sequence: TGCGCCAGCAGCTTGGCACAGAACTATGGCTACACCTTC. Encoded protein: CASSLAQNYGYTF.

The V call is TRBV5-1, the J call TRBJ1-2; D call uncertain. The CDR3 runs to 13 residues. The germline V gene has CDR1 SGHRS and CDR2 YFSETQ. The V gene lost 2 bases and the J gene lost 4 bases, with 9 bases spanning the gap. The CDR3 region is CASSFPESYGYTF. As DNA, the CDR3 is TGCGCCAGCAGCTTTCCAGAGTCCTATGGCTACACCTTC.

This sequence joins TRBV5-1 and TRBJ2-2; no clear D gene. The V end lost 0 bases, the J end lost 5 bases, and 8 bases lay between the germline ends. The CDR3 covers 14 residues. Per germline, CDR1 SGHRS and CDR2 YFSETQ. CDR3 DNA sequence: TGCGCCAGCAGCTTGGAGTTTTCGACCGGGGAGCTGTTTTTT. Translating gives CASSLEFSTGELFF.

The sample holds one count of this clone. The chain combines TRBV7-3 with TRBJ1-1; D is unclear. V was cut by 2 bases and J by 2 bases, with 9 bases left in between. The CDR3 consists of 14 residues. In germline, CDR1 is SGHTA, CDR2 FQGTGA. CDR3 protein: CASSLGLQNTEAFF. The CDR3 nucleotides are TGTGCCAGCAGCTTAGGACTCCAAAACACTGAAGCTTTCTTT.

V and J are TRBV5-6 and TRBJ1-3; D ambiguous. CDR1 and CDR2 (germline): SGHDT, YYEEEE. CDR3 size: 15 residues. V lost 2 bases and J 0 bases, leaving 9 bases between the germline ends. DNA of the CDR3: TGTGCCAGCAGCTTTGGGCCGAGCTCTGGAAACACCATATATTTT. Protein sequence: CASSFGPSSGNTIYF.

The CDR3 DNA sequence: TGTGCCAGCAGCAATGATCTGGGACAGGGTACTGAAGCTTTCTTT. Protein: CASSNDLGQGTEAFF. The genes are TRBV9 and TRBJ1-1; 9 nucleotides match TRBD1. The CDR3 sequence is 15 residues long. Germline-derived CDR1 and CDR2 are SGDLS and YYNGEE. V trimming: 4 bases; J trimming: 5 bases; junction bases outside the gene matches: 9.

This chain connects TRBV5-1 to TRBJ2-7; D unclear. Germline loops: CDR1 SGHRS, CDR2 YFSETQ. The CDR3 loop spans 15 amino acids. Trimming cost V 7 bases and J 4 bases, with 21 bases left between them. CDR3 protein: CASSRQSDPLYEQYF. The CDR3 DNA follows: TGCGCCAGCTCCAGGCAGTCAGATCCTCTTTACGAGCAGTACTTC.

The rearrangement joins TRBV4-3 to TRBJ2-7; 7 bases fit TRBD1. The CDR3 sequence is 19 residues long. The V gene's germline CDR1 is LGHNA and CDR2 YSLEER. V lost 0 bases to trimming and J lost 3 bases; unmatched junction nucleotides: 17. The CDR3 coding sequence is TGCGCCAGCAGCCAAGATATTGGACAGGCTTCATATGCCCTCTACGAGCAGTACTTC. Amino acids: CASSQDIGQASYALYEQYF.

This clone occurred a few times. This chain joins TRBV11-2 and TRBJ2-5; D may be TRBD1 or TRBD2 (6 bases each). Per germline, CDR1 SGHAT and CDR2 FQNNGV. The ends were cut back, 4 bases at V and 10 bases at J, with 19 bases in the middle. The CDR3 runs to 14 residues. The CDR3 loop is CASSSTGTPGLQYF. CDR3 sequence (DNA): TGTGCCAGCAGCTCCACAGGGACACCGGGACTCCAGTACTTC.

The J gene is TRBJ2-1, the V gene TRBV9; D not certain. CDR1 is SGDLS and CDR2 is YYNGEE in the germline V gene. The V end was cut by 0 bases, the J end by 11 bases, with 15 bases between. This CDR3 contains 14 residues. CDR3 loop: CASSVESSLGKQFF. As DNA, the CDR3 is TGTGCCAGCAGCGTAGAGAGTAGTCTAGGGAAGCAGTTCTTC.

CDR3 loop: CSVGEGNQPQHF. Here the CDR3 DNA reads TGCAGCGTGGGGGAAGGAAATCAGCCCCAGCATTTT. This rearrangement joins TRBV29-1 to TRBJ1-5; a possible D gene is TRBD1 (5 bases). Germline CDR1 is SQVTM and CDR2 is ANQGSEA. The CDR3 runs to 12 residues. V lost 6 bases, J lost 4 bases, and 10 bases lay in between. The full variable domain, in which reference TRBV29-1 and TRBJ1-5 provide the parts outside the CDR3, is SAVISQKPSRDICQRGTSLTIQCQVDSQVTMMFWYRQQPGQSLTLIATANQGSEATYESGFVIDKFPISRPNLTFSTLTVSNMSPEDSSIYLCSVGEGNQPQHFGDGTRLSIL.

The genes are TRBV4-1 and TRBJ2-2; 7 bases align to TRBD2. This CDR3 has 17 amino acids. The trim removed 0 bases at V and 0 bases at J, leaving 4 bases unmatched. CDR1 and CDR2 (germline): MGHRA, YSYEKL. The CDR3 DNA sequence: TGCGCCAGCAGCCAAGATCGGAGCGGGGCGAACACCGGGGAGCTGTTTTTT. Its translation: CASSQDRSGANTGELFF.

Judged by abundance, this clone is medium-sized. This chain uses TRBV11-1 with TRBJ1-1; 7 nucleotides match TRBD1. V dropped 4 bases and J dropped 1; count of bases not matched to a gene: 3. Germline loops: CDR1 SGHAT, CDR2 FQDESV (reference sequence). This CDR3 has 14 residues. CDR3 loop: CASSSDRTNTEAFF. CDR3 bases: TGTGCCAGCAGCTCGGACAGGACGAACACTGAAGCTTTCTTT.

The chain couples TRBV7-2 to TRBJ2-3; D is uncertain. Germline V CDR1 and CDR2: SGHTA, FQGNSA. With 1 base removed from V and 3 bases from J, the gap between germline ends came to 11 bases. The CDR3 sequence is 15 residues long. CDR3 DNA sequence: TGTGCCAGCAGCTTAGTAGGCTTGAGGACAGATACGCAGTATTTT. It encodes CASSLVGLRTDTQYF.

The J gene is TRBJ2-3, the V gene TRBV19; either TRBD1 or TRBD2 may supply D (5 bases each). V was cut by 7 bases and J by 3 bases, with 17 bases left in between. This CDR3 comprises 15 residues. Germline-derived CDR1 and CDR2 are LNHDA and SQIVND (reference sequence). In DNA form, the CDR3 reads TGTGCCAGTACCTCCCCGGGGCGTGGTACAGATACGCAGTATTTT. This sequence encodes CASTSPGRGTDTQYF.

This sequence joins TRBV2 and TRBJ2-1; 9 bases align to TRBD1. The V segment lost 6 bases and the J segment 9 bases; nucleotides outside the gene matches: 6. Per the germline V gene, CDR1 is SNHLY and CDR2 is FYNNEI. This CDR3 is built from 13 residues. CDR3 sequence (DNA): TGTGCCAGCAGCGGGACAGGGCTTGGTGAGCAGTTCTTC. This translates into CASSGTGLGEQFF.